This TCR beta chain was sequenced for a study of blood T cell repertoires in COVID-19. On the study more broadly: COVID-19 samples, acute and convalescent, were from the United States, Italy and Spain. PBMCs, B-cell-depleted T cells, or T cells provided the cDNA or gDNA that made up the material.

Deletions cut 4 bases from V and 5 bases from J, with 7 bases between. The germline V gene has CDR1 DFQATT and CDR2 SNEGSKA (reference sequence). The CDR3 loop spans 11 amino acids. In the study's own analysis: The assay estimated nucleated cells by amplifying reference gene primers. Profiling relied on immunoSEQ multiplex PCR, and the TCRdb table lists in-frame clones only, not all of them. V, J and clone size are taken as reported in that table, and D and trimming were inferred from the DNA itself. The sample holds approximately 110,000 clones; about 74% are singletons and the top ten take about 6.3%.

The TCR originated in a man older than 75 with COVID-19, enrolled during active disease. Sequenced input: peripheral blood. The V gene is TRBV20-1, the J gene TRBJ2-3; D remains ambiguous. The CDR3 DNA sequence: TGCAGTGCTACTAGTGTAGATACGCAGTATTTT. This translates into CSATSVDTQYF.